One and the same sample provided the 21 T cell receptor beta chains below, sequenced in a study of OX40 agonist ivuxolimab in advanced cancers. Produced via immunoSEQ multiplex PCR; TCRdb's table is partial and in-frame only. The sample shows tens of thousands of clones, 87% of them seen only once. The sample here was CD4+ or CD8+ T cells sorted from blood, taken in a trial of the OX40 agonist ivuxolimab. The receptors here all came from an adult with an advanced solid tumor such as melanoma, head and neck, liver or kidney cancer.

The chain recombines TRBV2 with TRBJ2-3, with D perhaps matching TRBD2 (7 bases). Germline V gene lookup returns CDR1 SNHLY and CDR2 FYNNEI. CDR3 length: 16 residues. V lost 3 bases, J lost 4 bases, and 17 bases lay in between. CDR3 protein: CASSDKPPGGPDTQYF. As DNA, the CDR3 is TGTGCCAGCAGTGATAAACCCCCGGGGGGCCCAGATACGCAGTATTTT.

The chain employs TRBV18 and TRBJ1-5; TRBD1 matches 8 bases. J lost 2 bases, V lost 9 bases, and 9 bases had no gene match. The CDR3 loop spans 15 amino acids. In germline, CDR1 is KGHSH, CDR2 LQKENI. Here the CDR3 reads CASGQGAGGNQPQHF. The CDR3 DNA follows: TGTGCCAGTGGGCAGGGGGCGGGTGGCAATCAGCCCCAGCATTTT.

V is TRBV4-3 and J is TRBJ2-3; 7 nucleotides line up with TRBD2. Germline V CDR1 and CDR2: LGHNA, YSLEER. The CDR3 loop spans 18 amino acids. With 4 bases clipped from V and 6 bases from J, the junction kept 19 bases outside the gene matches. The CDR3 spells CASSPQTPSSGVGDTQYF. The CDR3 DNA follows: TGCGCCAGCAGCCCACAGACCCCGTCCAGCGGGGTAGGGGATACGCAGTATTTT.

V and J are TRBV7-9 and TRBJ2-5; no reliable D call. CDR3 length: 12 residues. V was trimmed by 4 bases and J by 7 bases, leaving 10 bases between them. Germline values: CDR1 SEHNR, CDR2 FQNEAQ (reference sequence). The chain's CDR3 is CASSSGMGTQYF. DNA for the CDR3: TGTGCCAGCAGCTCCGGTATGGGGACCCAGTACTTC.

The chain carries TRBV29-1 and TRBJ1-3, with TRBD1 as a possible D gene (5 bases). The CDR3 is 13 residues long. With 6 bases removed from V and 3 bases from J, the gap between germline ends came to 12 bases. Germline assignment: CDR1 SQVTM and CDR2 ANQGSEA. As DNA, the CDR3 is TGCAGCGTCAGGGAAAGCATTGGAAACACCATATATTTT. This codes for CSVRESIGNTIYF.

The chain combines TRBV5-1 with TRBJ2-3, with TRBD1 matching 10 bases. The germline gives CDR1 SGHRS, CDR2 YFSETQ. V lost 4 bases and J lost 3; bases outside the gene matches: 5. This CDR3 is built from 15 residues. CDR3 sequence reads: CASSLDRGLTDTQYF. CDR3 nucleotides: TGCGCCAGCAGCCTGGACAGGGGGTTAACAGATACGCAGTATTTT.

As for this clone: Other DNA sequences of this sample code for an identical CDR3. The chain uses TRBV4-2 and TRBJ1-1, with 7 positions matching TRBD1. Germline loops: CDR1 LGHNA, CDR2 YNFKEQ. The CDR3 loop spans 17 amino acids. The ends lost 1 base at V and 0 bases at J; junction bases unmatched: 8. CDR3 nucleotides: TGTGCCAGCAGCCAAGTCATGGGGACAGAAATGAACACTGAAGCTTTCTTT. Protein product: CASSQVMGTEMNTEAFF.

The chain uses TRBV6-5 and TRBJ2-2, with TRBD1 matching 8 bases. The trim removed 5 bases at V and 7 bases at J, leaving 9 bases unmatched. This CDR3 is 15 amino acids long. Looked up from germline, CDR1 is MNHEY and CDR2 is SVGAGI. CDR3 loop: CASSIGQGRGGELFF. The CDR3 coding sequence is TGTGCCAGCAGTATAGGACAGGGCCGGGGCGGGGAGCTGTTTTTT.

CDR3: CASSLGTGRETQYF. In DNA form, the CDR3 reads TGCGCCAGCAGCCTGGGGACAGGGCGGGAGACCCAGTACTTC. V usage is TRBV4-3 and J usage is TRBJ2-5; 9 bases agree with TRBD1. V gave up 4 bases and J gave up 5 bases; unmatched junction bases: 5. Germline V gives CDR1 LGHNA, CDR2 YSLEER. This CDR3 comprises 14 residues.

This chain joins TRBV19 and TRBJ1-2, with 8 bases that match TRBD1. In germline, CDR1 is LNHDA, CDR2 SQIVND (reference sequence). The CDR3 covers 18 residues. V trimming: 10 bases; J trimming: 4 bases; junction bases outside the gene matches: 23. The CDR3: CATSLAGQGMMSTYGYTF. The CDR3 coding sequence is TGTGCCACGTCACTAGCAGGACAGGGTATGATGTCCACCTATGGCTACACCTTC.

This clone has a handful of counts. The chain uses TRBV19 and TRBJ2-7; 14 nucleotides line up with TRBD2. V gave up 5 bases and J gave up 1 base; unmatched junction bases: 4. The CDR3 length is 16 residues. Germline CDR1 LNHDA, CDR2 SQIVND (reference sequence). The CDR3 spells CASSPGLAGDSYEQYF. CDR3 coding DNA: TGTGCCAGTAGTCCGGGACTAGCGGGGGATTCCTACGAGCAGTACTTC.

The chain uses TRBV18 and TRBJ2-7; 8 positions agree with TRBD1. The CDR3 is 14 residues long. The J segment lost 0 bases and the V segment lost 6 bases, leaving 4 bases of the junction unmatched. Germline V gene lookup returns CDR1 KGHSH and CDR2 LQKENI. The CDR3 region has the DNA TGTGCCAGCTCCCTGGGGACAGGCTCCTACGAGCAGTACTTC. As protein: CASSLGTGSYEQYF.

J is TRBJ1-2 and V is TRBV4-1; D unclear. The CDR3 has 14 residues. Germline-derived CDR1 and CDR2 are MGHRA and YSYEKL. The germline V and J ends were trimmed by 0 bases and 4 bases, with 9 bases remaining between them. The CDR3 spells CASSQDPGPYGYTF. The CDR3, as DNA: TGCGCCAGCAGCCAAGATCCCGGACCCTATGGCTACACCTTC.

Details on this clone: At one end the junction does not follow the germline gene, possibly because of a read error. The chain joins TRBV30 to TRBJ2-1; 7 nucleotides agree with TRBD1. The CDR3 runs to 14 residues. Germline values: CDR1 GTSNPN, CDR2 SVGIG (reference sequence). This CDR3 is CAWSVAHLRGGRIF. In DNA form, the CDR3 reads TGTGCCTGGAGTGTAGCACACCTCAGAGGGGGCCGGATCTTC. The full variable domain, its missing parts supplied by reference TRBV30 and TRBJ2-1, is SQTIHQWPATLVQPVGSPLSLECTVEGTSNPNLYWYRQAAGRGLQLLFYSVGIGQISSEVPQNLSASRPQDRQFILSSKKLLLSDSGFYLCAWSVAHLRGGRIFGPGTRLTVL.

J is TRBJ2-1 and V is TRBV4-3; no definite D call. Trimming shortened V by 0 bases and J by 4 bases, and 7 bases separated the two germline ends. The CDR3 extends over 14 amino acids. Germline loops: CDR1 LGHNA, CDR2 YSLEER. This chain's CDR3 is CASSQDPAYNEQFF. The DNA for the CDR3 is TGCGCCAGCAGCCAAGATCCGGCGTACAATGAGCAGTTCTTC.

The CDR3 loop is CASSLDFGGRYEQYF. Written as DNA, the CDR3 is TGTGCCAGCAGCTTAGATTTTGGAGGGAGGTACGAGCAGTACTTC. The chain is built from TRBV11-2 and TRBJ2-7; D possibly corresponds to TRBD2 (6 bases). The germline V gene has CDR1 SGHAT and CDR2 FQNNGV. CDR3 length: 15 residues. The V and J ends lost 0 bases and 4 bases respectively, with 13 bases between them.

The chain links TRBV18 to TRBJ1-5; a weak D match, TRBD1 (5 bases). V gave up 2 bases and J gave up 9 bases, with 8 bases separating them. CDR3 length: 12 amino acids. Germline V gene lookup returns CDR1 KGHSH and CDR2 LQKENI. The CDR3 DNA is TGTGCCAGCTCACCAATTGGGGGGCCCCAGCATTTT. As protein: CASSPIGGPQHF. The variable domain in full, completed from reference TRBV18 and TRBJ1-5, reads NAGVMQNPRHLVRRRGQEARLRCSPMKGHSHVYWYRQLPEEGLKFMVYLQKENIIDESGMPKERFSAEFPKEGPSILRIQQVVRGDSAAYFCASSPIGGPQHFGDGTRLSIL.

This chain links TRBV27 with TRBJ1-6; TRBD1 matches at 7 bases. The CDR3 loop spans 13 amino acids. V lost 9 bases to trimming and J lost 4 bases; unmatched junction nucleotides: 3. Germline V gives CDR1 MNHEY, CDR2 SMNVEV (reference sequence). The CDR3 nucleotides read TGTGCCAGTCGGGACAGATATAATTCACCCCTCCACTTT. Protein product: CASRDRYNSPLHF.

The chain carries TRBV5-1 and TRBJ2-5; D is ambiguous. The CDR3 sequence is 12 residues long. Germline lookup yields CDR1 SGHRS and CDR2 YFSETQ. The V and J ends lost 2 bases and 5 bases respectively, with 7 bases between them. CDR3 sequence (DNA): TGCGCCAGCAGCTTTATCCCCGAGACCCAGTACTTC. Translating gives CASSFIPETQYF.

The chain recombines TRBV5-4 with TRBJ1-1; weak D call: TRBD1 (5 bases). Germline CDR1 reads SGHNT; CDR2 reads YYREEE (reference sequence). This CDR3 region has 16 residues. Trimming removed 4 bases at V and 2 bases at J, with 18 bases between. The CDR3 loop is CASSTKRGVTNTEAFF. DNA for the CDR3: TGTGCCAGCAGCACCAAACGGGGGGTGACCAACACTGAAGCTTTCTTT. Filled out from reference TRBV5-4 and TRBJ1-1, the complete variable domain reads ETGVTQSPTHLIKTRGQQVTLRCSSQSGHNTVSWYQQALGQGPQFIFQYYREEENGRGNFPPRFSGLQFPNYSSELNVNALELDDSALYLCASSTKRGVTNTEAFFGQGTRLTVV.

V usage is TRBV7-3 and J usage is TRBJ2-7, with D tentatively TRBD1 (5 bases). The CDR3 covers 12 residues. Germline lookup yields CDR1 SGHTA and CDR2 FQGTGA. The ends were cut back, 2 bases at V and 6 bases at J, with 8 bases in the middle. The CDR3 nucleotides are TGTGCCAGCAGCTTAGTGGGGCGCGAGCAGTACTTC. Amino acid sequence: CASSLVGREQYF.